These 18 T cell receptor beta chains were sequenced from one sample in a study of cytomegalovirus exposure and HLA in healthy donors. This PCR relied on a set of 60 Vbeta primers and 13 Jbeta primers. The protocol was immunoSEQ multiplex PCR, while the TCRdb copy is restricted to in-frame clones and leaves out a portion. The sample table sets out approximately 80,000 clones. Sequenced material: PBMCs. The receptors shown here come from a woman under 40 in good health and CMV-seronegative.

This rearrangement joins TRBV7-9 to TRBJ1-4; D call uncertain. Germline V gene sequence: CDR1 SEHNR, CDR2 FQNEAQ (reference sequence). This CDR3 has 14 residues. Trimming shortened V by 3 bases and J by 5 bases, and 10 bases separated the two germline ends. CDR3 in DNA: TGTGCCAGCAGCTTTGGAGGCGGCAATGAAAAACTGTTTTTT. Protein sequence: CASSFGGGNEKLFF. The variable domain in full, with the rest retrieved from reference TRBV7-9 and TRBJ1-4, is DTGVSQNPRHKITKRGQNVTFRCDPISEHNRLYWYRQTLGQGPEFLTYFQNEAQLEKSRLLSDRFSAERPKGSFSTLEIQRTEQGDSAMYLCASSFGGGNEKLFFGSGTQLSVL.

V gene TRBV30 combines with J gene TRBJ2-6; D is unclear. Germline values: CDR1 GTSNPN, CDR2 SVGIG (reference sequence). This CDR3 has 13 residues. Between the trimmed V and J ends, which lost 6 bases and 0 bases, there was a span of 6 bases. The CDR3 loop is CACFLSGANVLTF. The DNA of the CDR3 is TGTGCCTGTTTCCTCTCTGGGGCCAACGTCCTGACTTTC. Variable domain in full (rest from reference TRBV30 and TRBJ2-6): SQTIHQWPATLVQPVGSPLSLECTVEGTSNPNLYWYRQAAGRGLQLLFYSVGIGQISSEVPQNLSASRPQDRQFILSSKKLLLSDSGFYLCACFLSGANVLTFGAGSRLTVL.

V gene TRBV7-6 combines with J gene TRBJ2-2, with a possible D match to TRBD1 (6 bases). V was clipped by 6 bases and J by 2 bases, with 13 bases between them. CDR1 is SGHVS, CDR2 FNYEAQ, per germline. This CDR3 region has 15 residues. The CDR3 here is CASSLEGENTGELFF. CDR3 in DNA: TGTGCCAGCAGTCTAGAGGGGGAAAACACCGGGGAGCTGTTTTTT.

The CDR3 sequence: CASSRTGENSPLHF. DNA of the CDR3: TGCGCCAGCAGCAGGACAGGGGAAAATTCACCCCTCCACTTT. The chain links TRBV5-1 to TRBJ1-6, with TRBD1 matching 9 bases. CDR3 length: 14 amino acids. The germline V gene encodes CDR1 SGHRS and CDR2 YFSETQ. V lost 4 bases, J lost 7 bases, and 3 bases stayed unmatched.

This chain links TRBV11-2 with TRBJ2-7; 12 nucleotides line up with TRBD2. The CDR3 spans 14 residues. V lost 0 bases and J lost 7; bases outside the gene matches: 1. Germline values: CDR1 SGHAT, CDR2 FQNNGV. In nucleotides, the CDR3 is TGTGCCAGCAGCTTAGAAGGACTAGCGGGGGAGCAGTACTTC. Amino acids: CASSLEGLAGEQYF.

The chain couples TRBV7-9 to TRBJ2-5, with D perhaps TRBD2 (5 bases). This CDR3 is 12 amino acids long. Germline V CDR1 and CDR2: SEHNR, FQNEAQ (reference sequence). V shed 3 bases and J shed 5 bases, with 7 bases lying between them. The CDR3 DNA sequence: TGTGCCAGCAGCTTCCAGCGGGAGACCCAGTACTTC. This sequence encodes CASSFQRETQYF.

This rearrangement joins TRBV30 to TRBJ2-1, with 7 bases lining up with TRBD1. Germline loops: CDR1 GTSNPN, CDR2 SVGIG (reference sequence). This CDR3 contains 13 residues. Trimming removed 3 bases from V and 7 bases from J; junction bases left unmatched: 6. The CDR3 is CAWSAQQGNEQFF. In DNA, the CDR3 is TGTGCCTGGAGCGCACAACAGGGGAATGAGCAGTTCTTC. The whole variable domain, filled in from reference TRBV30 and TRBJ2-1, reads SQTIHQWPATLVQPVGSPLSLECTVEGTSNPNLYWYRQAAGRGLQLLFYSVGIGQISSEVPQNLSASRPQDRQFILSSKKLLLSDSGFYLCAWSAQQGNEQFFGPGTRLTVL.

For the CDR3, the DNA is TGTGCCAGCAGTGAATTTTCGAGCGGGCTGTCGTGGGAGACCCAGTACTTC. This translates into CASSEFSSGLSWETQYF. The genes are TRBV6-1 and TRBJ2-5; TRBD2 might be the D (6 bases). Trimming stripped 2 bases from V and 5 bases from J, with 21 bases between. In germline, CDR1 is MNHNS, CDR2 SASEGT. CDR3 length: 17 amino acids.

The gene calls are TRBV29-1 and TRBJ1-2; D might be TRBD1 (5 bases). The V gene lost 7 bases and the J gene lost 4 bases, with 13 bases spanning the gap. Germline V lookup: CDR1 SQVTM, CDR2 ANQGSEA. This CDR3 is built from 12 residues. The CDR3 DNA follows: TGCAGCGCCTTACAGGAGACCTATGGCTACACCTTC. As protein: CSALQETYGYTF.

The V call is TRBV7-2, the J call TRBJ1-1, with 7 bases that match TRBD1. Germline lookup yields CDR1 SGHTA and CDR2 FQGNSA. The CDR3 is 16 amino acids. V was pared by 5 bases and J by 3 bases, with 12 bases of the junction left unmatched. The CDR3 nucleotides read TGTGCCAGCAGCCAAAACAGGGGTCCGGTAGACACTGAAGCTTTCTTT. Translated, it gives CASSQNRGPVDTEAFF.

The chain has TRBV14 and TRBJ1-4; tentatively, D is TRBD1 (5 bases). V lost 2 bases, J lost 8 bases, and 15 bases lay in between. Per the germline V gene, CDR1 is SGHDN and CDR2 is FVKESK. This CDR3 is built from 15 residues. The CDR3 coding sequence is TGTGCCAGCAGCCAAAGGTCAGCGGGGCGGGAAAAACTGTTTTTT. As protein: CASSQRSAGREKLFF.

The chain recombines TRBV5-1 with TRBJ2-3, with 11 bases identical to TRBD2. Looked up from germline, CDR1 is SGHRS and CDR2 is YFSETQ. The CDR3 is made up of 15 amino acids. Losses at the gene ends were 4 bases for V and 4 bases for J; bases not matched to a gene: 5. CDR3 bases: TGCGCCAGCAGCCTTAGCGGGAGGGAATCAGATACGCAGTATTTT. This codes for CASSLSGRESDTQYF. Full variable domain (remainder filled in from reference TRBV5-1 and TRBJ2-3): KAGVTQTPRYLIKTRGQQVTLSCSPISGHRSVSWYQQTPGQGLQFLFEYFSETQRNKGNFPGRFSGRQFSNSRSEMNVSTLELGDSALYLCASSLSGRESDTQYFGPGTRLTVL.

The chain uses TRBV11-2 and TRBJ2-3, with D possibly TRBD2 on 5 matching bases. The CDR3 sequence is 13 residues long. With 2 bases removed from V and 3 bases from J, the gap between germline ends came to 6 bases. Per germline, CDR1 SGHAT and CDR2 FQNNGV. DNA for the CDR3: TGTGCCAGCAGCTTACGGAGGACAGATACGCAGTATTTT. It translates to CASSLRRTDTQYF.

This chain uses TRBV29-1 with TRBJ2-3, with 8 bases aligning to TRBD2. CDR1 and CDR2 (germline): SQVTM, ANQGSEA. CDR3 length equals 14 residues. Trimming at V came to 8 bases and at J to 0 bases, leaving 7 bases not matched to a gene. CDR3 DNA sequence: TGCAGCCTCCGCCCGGGAGGGAGCACAGATACGCAGTATTTT. Its protein product is CSLRPGGSTDTQYF.

The V gene is TRBV7-2, the J gene TRBJ2-3, with TRBD1 as a possible D gene (6 bases). With 4 bases removed from V and 1 base from J, the gap between germline ends came to 9 bases. Germline CDR1 is SGHTA and CDR2 is FQGNSA. CDR3 length: 14 amino acids. Here the CDR3 reads CASSSWTGTDTQYF. The CDR3 DNA reads TGTGCCAGCAGCTCATGGACAGGCACAGATACGCAGTATTTT. The full variable domain, in which reference TRBV7-2 and TRBJ2-3 provide the parts outside the CDR3, is GAGVSQSPSNKVTEKGKDVELRCDPISGHTALYWYRQSLGQGLEFLIYFQGNSAPDKSGLPSDRFSAERTGGSVSTLTIQRTQQEDSAVYLCASSSWTGTDTQYFGPGTRLTVL.

J is TRBJ2-3 and V is TRBV6-1; 13 positions agree with TRBD2. The CDR3 is 15 residues long. Germline V gene data show CDR1 as MNHNS and CDR2 as SASEGT. With 1 base clipped from V and 5 bases from J, the junction kept 0 bases outside the gene matches. CDR3 in DNA: TGTGCCAGCAGTGAAGGGACTAGCGGGGGAGATACGCAGTATTTT. Encoded protein: CASSEGTSGGDTQYF.

The chain combines TRBV6-1 with TRBJ2-5; TRBD1 is a possible D gene (5 bases). V lost 6 bases to trimming and J lost 4 bases, with 15 bases between them. The CDR3 contains 14 residues. Germline V gene sequence: CDR1 MNHNS, CDR2 SASEGT. Here the CDR3 DNA reads TGTGCCAGCAGCGACACAGGCTTTCGAGAGACCCAGTACTTC. Translating it yields CASSDTGFRETQYF.

CDR3 loop: CASSAGSGRGGAKNIQYF. The CDR3 coding sequence is TGTGCCAGCAGCGCTGGTAGCGGGAGAGGGGGAGCCAAAAACATTCAGTACTTC. The chain couples TRBV7-2 to TRBJ2-4; 9 bases fit TRBD2. CDR3 length: 18 amino acids. Germline values: CDR1 SGHTA, CDR2 FQGNSA. The trim removed 5 bases at V and 0 bases at J, leaving 11 bases unmatched.